By share, the clone carrying this TCR beta chain ranks as medium-sized. Its antigen is currently unknown. These data originate in a study of long-term antiretroviral therapy in people with HIV. About the study: The study's earliest collections predate the 2015 immediate-ART recommendation by about a decade. General observations from the study: Those clones which expanded before ART made up the dominant part of the repertoire at all time points. Repertoires from HIV showed CDR3 length ranges narrower than those of controls. Possibly under older ART regimens, blood was drawn between the mid-2000s and the late 2010s.

Survey-level immunoSEQ v3.0 assays were run. Sequencing used immunoSEQ multiplex PCR; TCRdb keeps in-frame clones, though not all of them. The table records around 19,000 clones, about 86% of them present only once. The CDR3 has 16 residues. V lost 4 bases and J 0 bases, leaving 14 bases between the germline ends. CDR1 and CDR2 from the germline V gene are SGHRS and YFSETQ. The chain recombines TRBV5-1 with TRBJ1-3; possible D gene TRBD1, 5 bases. This TCR derives from a man aged 50 to 60 with HIV. Material: unsorted PBMCs, obtained 0.3 years before starting antiretroviral therapy. The CDR3 DNA reads as TGCGCCAGCAGCCTTTGGGACCGTAGCTCTGGAAACACCATATATTTT. It specifies CASSLWDRSSGNTIYF.